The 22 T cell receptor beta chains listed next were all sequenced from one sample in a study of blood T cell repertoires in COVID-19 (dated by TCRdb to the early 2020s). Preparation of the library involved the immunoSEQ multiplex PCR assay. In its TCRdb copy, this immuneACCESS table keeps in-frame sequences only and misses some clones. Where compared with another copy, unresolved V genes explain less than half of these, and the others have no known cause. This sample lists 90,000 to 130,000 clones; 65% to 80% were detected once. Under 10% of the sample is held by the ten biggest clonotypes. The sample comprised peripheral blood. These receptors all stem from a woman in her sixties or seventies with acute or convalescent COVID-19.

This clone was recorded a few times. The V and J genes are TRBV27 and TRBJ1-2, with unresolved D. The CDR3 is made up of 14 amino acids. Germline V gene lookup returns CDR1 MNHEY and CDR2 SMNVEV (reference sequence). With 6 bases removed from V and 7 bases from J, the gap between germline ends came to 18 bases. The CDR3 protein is CASRPGSLGVGYTF. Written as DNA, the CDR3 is TGTGCCAGCAGGCCGGGGTCCCTCGGGGTTGGCTACACCTTC.

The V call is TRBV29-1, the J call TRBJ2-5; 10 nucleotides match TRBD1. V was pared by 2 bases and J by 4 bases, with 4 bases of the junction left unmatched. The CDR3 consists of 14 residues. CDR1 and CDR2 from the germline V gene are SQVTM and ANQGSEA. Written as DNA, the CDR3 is TGCAGCGTTGAAAAGGGGACAGGGGTAGAGACCCAGTACTTC. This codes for CSVEKGTGVETQYF. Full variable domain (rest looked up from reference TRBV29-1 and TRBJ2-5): SAVISQKPSRDICQRGTSLTIQCQVDSQVTMMFWYRQQPGQSLTLIATANQGSEATYESGFVIDKFPISRPNLTFSTLTVSNMSPEDSSIYLCSVEKGTGVETQYFGPGTRLLVL.

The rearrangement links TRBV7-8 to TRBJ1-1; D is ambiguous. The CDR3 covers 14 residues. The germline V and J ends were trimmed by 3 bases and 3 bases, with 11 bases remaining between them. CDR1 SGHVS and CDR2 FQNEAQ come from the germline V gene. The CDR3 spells CASSFGGSDTEAFF. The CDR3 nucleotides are TGTGCCAGCAGCTTTGGAGGGAGCGACACTGAAGCTTTCTTT.

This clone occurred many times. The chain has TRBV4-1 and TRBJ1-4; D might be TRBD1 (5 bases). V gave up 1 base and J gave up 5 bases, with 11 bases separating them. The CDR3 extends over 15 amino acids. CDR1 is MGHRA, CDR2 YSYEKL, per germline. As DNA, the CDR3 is TGCGCCAGCAGCCAAGCAACAGGCGGCAATGAAAAACTGTTTTTT. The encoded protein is CASSQATGGNEKLFF.

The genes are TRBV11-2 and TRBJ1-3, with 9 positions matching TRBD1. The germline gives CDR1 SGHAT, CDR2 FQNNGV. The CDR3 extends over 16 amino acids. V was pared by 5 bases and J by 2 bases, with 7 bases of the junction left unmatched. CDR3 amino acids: CASSIYRGLTGNTIYF. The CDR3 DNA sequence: TGTGCCAGCAGCATATACAGGGGGCTAACTGGAAACACCATATATTTT.

CDR3 protein: CVRSPGTDQETQYF. DNA of the CDR3: TGTGTCAGAAGCCCTGGGACAGACCAAGAGACCCAGTACTTC. The V gene is TRBV7-5, the J gene TRBJ2-5; the D segment call TRBD1 is taken from the table without a DNA check. TRBV7-5 is labeled a pseudogene. There are 14 residues in the CDR3.

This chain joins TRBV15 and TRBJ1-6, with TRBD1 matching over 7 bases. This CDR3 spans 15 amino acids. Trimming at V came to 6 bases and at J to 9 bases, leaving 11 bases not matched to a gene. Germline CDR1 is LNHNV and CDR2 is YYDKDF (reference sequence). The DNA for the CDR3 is TGTGCCACCAGTTCAGTAGGGGGCGTAGGTTCACCCCTCCACTTT. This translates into CATSSVGGVGSPLHF.

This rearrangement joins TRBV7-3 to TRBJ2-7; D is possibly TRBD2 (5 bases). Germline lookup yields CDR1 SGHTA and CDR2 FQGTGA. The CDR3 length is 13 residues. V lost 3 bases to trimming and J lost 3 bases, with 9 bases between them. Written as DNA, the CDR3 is TGTGCCAGCAGCTTTTCGAGGGACTACGAGCAGTACTTC. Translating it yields CASSFSRDYEQYF.

In nucleotides, the CDR3 is TGTGCCAGTAGTATACGAACGACAGGGCGGAACACTGAAGCTTTCTTT. Its protein is CASSIRTTGRNTEAFF. The genes are TRBV19 and TRBJ1-1; 7 positions match TRBD1. After removal of 2 bases from V and 1 base from J, the junction contained 7 bases not matched to a gene. The CDR3 contains 16 residues. Germline loops: CDR1 LNHDA, CDR2 SQIVND (reference sequence). Variable domain in full (rest from reference TRBV19 and TRBJ1-1): DGGITQSPKYLFRKEGQNVTLSCEQNLNHDAMYWYRQDPGQGLRLIYYSQIVNDFQKGDIAEGYSVSREKKESFPLTVTSAQKNPTAFYLCASSIRTTGRNTEAFFGQGTRLTVV.

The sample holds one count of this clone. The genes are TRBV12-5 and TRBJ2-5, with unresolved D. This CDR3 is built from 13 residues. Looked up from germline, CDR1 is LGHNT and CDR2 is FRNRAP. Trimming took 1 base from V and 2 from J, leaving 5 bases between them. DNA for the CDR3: TGTGCTAGTGGTTTGGACAGACAAGAGACCCAGTACTTC. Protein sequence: CASGLDRQETQYF.

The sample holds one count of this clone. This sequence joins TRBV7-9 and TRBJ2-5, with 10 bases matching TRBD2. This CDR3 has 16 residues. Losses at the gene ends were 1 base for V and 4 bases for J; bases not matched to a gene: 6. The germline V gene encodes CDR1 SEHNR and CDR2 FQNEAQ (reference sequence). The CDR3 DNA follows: TGTGCCAGCAGCTTAGGTCAGCGGGGGGGCTCAGAGACCCAGTACTTC. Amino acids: CASSLGQRGGSETQYF.

The CDR3 region is CASTINPDRVHEQYF. The CDR3 bases are TGTGCCAGCACGATTAACCCTGACAGGGTTCACGAGCAGTACTTC. This sequence joins TRBV2 and TRBJ2-7; TRBD1 matches at 7 bases. V gave up 7 bases and J gave up 5 bases; unmatched junction bases: 14. From germline, CDR1 is SNHLY and CDR2 FYNNEI. The CDR3 has 15 residues. The whole variable domain, filled in from reference TRBV2 and TRBJ2-7, reads EPEVTQTPSHQVTQMGQEVILRCVPISNHLYFYWYRQILGQKVEFLVSFYNNEISEKSEIFDDQFSVERPDGSNFTLKIRSTKLEDSAMYFCASTINPDRVHEQYFGPGTRLTVT.

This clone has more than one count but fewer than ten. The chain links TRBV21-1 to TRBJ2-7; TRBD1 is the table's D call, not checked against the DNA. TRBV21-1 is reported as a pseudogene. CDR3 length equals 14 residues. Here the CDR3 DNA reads TGTGCCAGCAACCAGACAAGGCCAGACTACGAGCAGTACTTC. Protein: CASNQTRPDYEQYF.

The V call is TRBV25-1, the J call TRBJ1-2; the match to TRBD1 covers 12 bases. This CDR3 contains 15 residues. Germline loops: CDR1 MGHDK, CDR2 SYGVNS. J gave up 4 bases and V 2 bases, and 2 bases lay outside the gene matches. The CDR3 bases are TGTGCCAGCAGTGAAGGGGACAGGGGGCTCTATGGCTACACCTTC. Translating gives CASSEGDRGLYGYTF.

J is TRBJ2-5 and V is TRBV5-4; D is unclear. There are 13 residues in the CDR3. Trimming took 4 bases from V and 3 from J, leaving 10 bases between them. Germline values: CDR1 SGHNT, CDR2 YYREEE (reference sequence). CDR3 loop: CASSDRDKETQYF. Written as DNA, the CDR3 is TGTGCCAGCAGCGATCGAGACAAAGAGACCCAGTACTTC.

The chain's CDR3 is CASSTRDRRNEKLFF. In nucleotides, the CDR3 is TGTGCCAGCAGCACCCGGGACAGGAGGAATGAAAAACTGTTTTTT. The V gene is TRBV7-9, the J gene TRBJ1-4; TRBD1 matches 8 bases. Germline V lookup: CDR1 SEHNR, CDR2 FQNEAQ (reference sequence). The CDR3 extends over 15 amino acids. V lost 5 bases and J lost 5; bases outside the gene matches: 7.

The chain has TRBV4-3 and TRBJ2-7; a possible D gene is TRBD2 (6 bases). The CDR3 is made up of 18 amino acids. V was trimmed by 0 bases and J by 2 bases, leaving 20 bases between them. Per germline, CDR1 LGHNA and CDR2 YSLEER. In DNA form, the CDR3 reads TGCGCCAGCAGCCAAGATCTACAGCAACCGGGACTTGCCTACGAGCAGTACTTC. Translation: CASSQDLQQPGLAYEQYF.

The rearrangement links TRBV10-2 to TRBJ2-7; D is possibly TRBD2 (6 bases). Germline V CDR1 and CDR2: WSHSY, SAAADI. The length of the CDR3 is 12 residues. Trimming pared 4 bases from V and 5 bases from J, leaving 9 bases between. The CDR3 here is CASSVSSDEQYF. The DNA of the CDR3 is TGCGCCAGCAGTGTTTCTAGCGACGAGCAGTACTTC.

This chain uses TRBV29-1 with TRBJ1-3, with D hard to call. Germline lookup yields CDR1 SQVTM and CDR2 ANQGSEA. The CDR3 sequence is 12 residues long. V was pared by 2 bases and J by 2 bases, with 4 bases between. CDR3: CSVEQTGNTIYF. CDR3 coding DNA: TGCAGCGTTGAACAGACTGGAAACACCATATATTTT.

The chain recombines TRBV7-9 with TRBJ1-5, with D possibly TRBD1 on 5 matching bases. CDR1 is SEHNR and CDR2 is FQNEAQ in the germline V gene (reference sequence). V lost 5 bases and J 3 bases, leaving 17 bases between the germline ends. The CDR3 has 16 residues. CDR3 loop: CASSDPSAGVNQPQHF. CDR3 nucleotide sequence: TGTGCCAGCAGCGATCCCTCCGCGGGGGTCAATCAGCCCCAGCATTTT.

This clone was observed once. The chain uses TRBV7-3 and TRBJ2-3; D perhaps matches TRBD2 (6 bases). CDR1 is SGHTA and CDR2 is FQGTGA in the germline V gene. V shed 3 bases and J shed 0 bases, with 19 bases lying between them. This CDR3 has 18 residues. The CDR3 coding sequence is TGTGCCAGCAGCTTGGGATTAGCGGAACCACCTAGCACAGATACGCAGTATTTT. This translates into CASSLGLAEPPSTDTQYF.

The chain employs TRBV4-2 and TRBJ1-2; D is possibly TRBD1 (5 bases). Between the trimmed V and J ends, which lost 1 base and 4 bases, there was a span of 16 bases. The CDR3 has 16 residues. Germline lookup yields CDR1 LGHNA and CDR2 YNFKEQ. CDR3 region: CASSQVLAGVGYGYTF. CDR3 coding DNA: TGTGCCAGCAGCCAAGTTCTGGCGGGGGTTGGCTATGGCTACACCTTC.